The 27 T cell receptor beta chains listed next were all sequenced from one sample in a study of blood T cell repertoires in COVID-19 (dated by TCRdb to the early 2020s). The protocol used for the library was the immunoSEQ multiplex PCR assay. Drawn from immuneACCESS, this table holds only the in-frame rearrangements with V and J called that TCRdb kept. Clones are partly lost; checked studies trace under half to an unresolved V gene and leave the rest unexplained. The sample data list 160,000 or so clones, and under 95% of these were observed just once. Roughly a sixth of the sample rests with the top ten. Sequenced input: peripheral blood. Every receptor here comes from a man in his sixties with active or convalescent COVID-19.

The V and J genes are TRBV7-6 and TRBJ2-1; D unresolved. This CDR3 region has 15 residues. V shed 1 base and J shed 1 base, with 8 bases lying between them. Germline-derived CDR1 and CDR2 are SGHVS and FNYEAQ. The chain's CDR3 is CASSLDPTSYNEQFF. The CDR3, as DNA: TGTGCCAGCAGCTTAGACCCGACATCCTACAATGAGCAGTTCTTC.

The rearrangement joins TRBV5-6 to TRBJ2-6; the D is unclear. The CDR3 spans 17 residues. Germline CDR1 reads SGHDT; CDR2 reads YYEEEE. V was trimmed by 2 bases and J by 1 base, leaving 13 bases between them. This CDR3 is CASSFSSHRSGANVLTF. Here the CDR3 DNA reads TGTGCCAGCAGCTTTAGTTCCCACAGATCTGGGGCCAACGTCCTGACTTTC.

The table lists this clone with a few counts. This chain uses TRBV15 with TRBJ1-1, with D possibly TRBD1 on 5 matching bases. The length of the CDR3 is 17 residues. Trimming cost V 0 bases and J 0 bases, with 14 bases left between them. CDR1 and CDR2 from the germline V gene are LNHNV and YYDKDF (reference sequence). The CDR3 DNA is TGTGCCACCAGCAGAGATCTAAATGTCAGGGTGAACACTGAAGCTTTCTTT. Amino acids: CATSRDLNVRVNTEAFF. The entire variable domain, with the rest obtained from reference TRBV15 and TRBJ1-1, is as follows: DAMVIQNPRYQVTQFGKPVTLSCSQTLNHNVMYWYQQKSSQAPKLLFHYYDKDFNNEADTPDNFQSRRPNTSFCFLDIRSPGLGDTAMYLCATSRDLNVRVNTEAFFGQGTRLTVV.

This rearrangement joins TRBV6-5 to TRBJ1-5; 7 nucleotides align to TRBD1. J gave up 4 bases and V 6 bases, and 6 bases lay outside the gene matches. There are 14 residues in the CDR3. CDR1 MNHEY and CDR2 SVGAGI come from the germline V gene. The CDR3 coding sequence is TGTGCCAGCAGGCCGACAGGGTTGAATCAGCCCCAGCATTTT. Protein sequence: CASRPTGLNQPQHF.

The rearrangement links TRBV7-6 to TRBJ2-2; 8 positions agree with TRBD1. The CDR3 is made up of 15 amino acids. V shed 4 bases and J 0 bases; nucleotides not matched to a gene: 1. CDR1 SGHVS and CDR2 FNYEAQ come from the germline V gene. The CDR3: CASSSGQANTGELFF. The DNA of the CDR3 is TGTGCCAGCAGCTCGGGACAGGCGAACACCGGGGAGCTGTTTTTT.

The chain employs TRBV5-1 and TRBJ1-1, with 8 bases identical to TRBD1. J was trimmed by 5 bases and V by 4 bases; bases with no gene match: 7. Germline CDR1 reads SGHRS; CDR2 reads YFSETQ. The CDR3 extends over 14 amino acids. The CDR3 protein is CASSMDRVETEAFF. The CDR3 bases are TGCGCCAGCAGCATGGACAGGGTGGAGACTGAAGCTTTCTTT.

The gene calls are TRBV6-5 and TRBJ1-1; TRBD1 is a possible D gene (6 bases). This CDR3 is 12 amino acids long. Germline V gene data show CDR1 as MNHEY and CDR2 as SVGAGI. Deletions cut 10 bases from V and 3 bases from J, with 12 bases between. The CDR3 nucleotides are TGTGCCACGGGGGGGCTTTACACTGAAGCTTTCTTT. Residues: CATGGLYTEAFF.

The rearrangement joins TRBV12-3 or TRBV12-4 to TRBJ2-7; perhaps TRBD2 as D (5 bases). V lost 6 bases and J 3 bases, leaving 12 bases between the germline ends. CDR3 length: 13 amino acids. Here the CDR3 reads CASSRTGDYEQYF. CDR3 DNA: TGTGCCAGCAGCAGAACCGGGGACTACGAGCAGTACTTC.

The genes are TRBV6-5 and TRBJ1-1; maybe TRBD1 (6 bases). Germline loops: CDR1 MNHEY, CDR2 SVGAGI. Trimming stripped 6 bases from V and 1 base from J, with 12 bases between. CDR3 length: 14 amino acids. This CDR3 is CASRRTTGNTEAFF. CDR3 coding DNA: TGTGCCAGCAGGAGGACGACAGGGAACACTGAAGCTTTCTTT.

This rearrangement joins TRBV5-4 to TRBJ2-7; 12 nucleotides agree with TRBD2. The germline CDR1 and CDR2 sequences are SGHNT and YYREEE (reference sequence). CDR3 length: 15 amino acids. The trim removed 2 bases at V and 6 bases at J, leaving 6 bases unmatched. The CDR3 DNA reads TGTGCCAGCAGCTTTCTAGCGGGAGGGCCAGGCGAGCAGTACTTC. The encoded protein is CASSFLAGGPGEQYF.

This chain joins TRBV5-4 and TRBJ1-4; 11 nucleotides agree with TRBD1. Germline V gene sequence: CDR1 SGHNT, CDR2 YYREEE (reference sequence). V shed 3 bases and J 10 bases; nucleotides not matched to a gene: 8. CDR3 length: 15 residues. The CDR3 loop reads CASSSTGQGVGKLFF. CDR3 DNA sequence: TGTGCCAGCAGCTCAACGGGACAGGGGGTCGGAAAACTGTTTTTT. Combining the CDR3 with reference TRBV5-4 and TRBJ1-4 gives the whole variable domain ETGVTQSPTHLIKTRGQQVTLRCSSQSGHNTVSWYQQALGQGPQFIFQYYREEENGRGNFPPRFSGLQFPNYSSELNVNALELDDSALYLCASSSTGQGVGKLFFGSGTQLSVL.

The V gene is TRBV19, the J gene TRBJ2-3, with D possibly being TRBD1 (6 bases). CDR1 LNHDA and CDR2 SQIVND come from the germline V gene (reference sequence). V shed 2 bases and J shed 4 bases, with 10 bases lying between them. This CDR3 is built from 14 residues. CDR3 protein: CASSILRGADTQYF. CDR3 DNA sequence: TGTGCCAGTAGTATACTCAGGGGTGCAGATACGCAGTATTTT.

The CDR3: CATSNSGKGSAFF. The CDR3 bases are TGTGCCACCAGCAACTCAGGGAAGGGTTCGGCTTTCTTT. J is TRBJ1-1 and V is TRBV15; possibly TRBD1 for D (5 bases). CDR1 is LNHNV and CDR2 is YYDKDF in the germline V gene (reference sequence). The CDR3 sequence is 13 residues long. V was trimmed by 4 bases and J by 11 bases, leaving 17 bases between them.

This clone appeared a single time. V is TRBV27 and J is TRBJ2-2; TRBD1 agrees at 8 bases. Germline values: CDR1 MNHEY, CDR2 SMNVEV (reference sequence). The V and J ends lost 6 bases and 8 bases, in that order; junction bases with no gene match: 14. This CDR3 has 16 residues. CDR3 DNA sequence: TGTGCCAGCAGCTCGGGACAGGCCCCCCGACCGGGGGAGCTGTTTTTT. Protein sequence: CASSSGQAPRPGELFF.

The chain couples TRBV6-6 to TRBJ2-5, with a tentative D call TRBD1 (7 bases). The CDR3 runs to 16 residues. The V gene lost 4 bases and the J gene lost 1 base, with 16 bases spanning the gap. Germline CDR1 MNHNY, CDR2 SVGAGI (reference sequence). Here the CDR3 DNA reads TGTGCCAGCAGTTTCCCAGACAGGGACTCCCAAGAGACCCAGTACTTC. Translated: CASSFPDRDSQETQYF.

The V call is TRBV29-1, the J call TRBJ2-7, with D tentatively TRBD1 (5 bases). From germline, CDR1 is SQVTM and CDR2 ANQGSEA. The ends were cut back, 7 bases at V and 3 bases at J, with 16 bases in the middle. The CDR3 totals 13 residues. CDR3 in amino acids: CSAAVQGFYEQYF. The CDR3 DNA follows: TGCAGCGCCGCGGTGCAGGGATTCTACGAGCAGTACTTC.

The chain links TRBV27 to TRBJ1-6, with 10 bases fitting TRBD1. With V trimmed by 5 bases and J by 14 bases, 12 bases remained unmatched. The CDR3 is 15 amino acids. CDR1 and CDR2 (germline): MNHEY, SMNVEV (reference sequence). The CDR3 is CASSPPGTGALTLHF. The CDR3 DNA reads TGTGCCAGCAGTCCACCAGGGACAGGGGCCCTCACCCTCCACTTT.

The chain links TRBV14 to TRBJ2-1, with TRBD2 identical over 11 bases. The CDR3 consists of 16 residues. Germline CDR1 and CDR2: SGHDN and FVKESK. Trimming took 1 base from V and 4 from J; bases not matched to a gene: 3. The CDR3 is CASSQGRTSGYNEQFF. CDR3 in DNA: TGTGCCAGCAGCCAAGGTCGGACTAGCGGGTACAATGAGCAGTTCTTC.

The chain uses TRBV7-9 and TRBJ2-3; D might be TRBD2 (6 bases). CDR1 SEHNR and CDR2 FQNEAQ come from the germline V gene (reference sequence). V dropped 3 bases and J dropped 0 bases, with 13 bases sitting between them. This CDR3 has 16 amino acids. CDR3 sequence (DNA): TGTGCCAGCAGCTTCATGGGGGGTATGAGCACAGATACGCAGTATTTT. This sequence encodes CASSFMGGMSTDTQYF.

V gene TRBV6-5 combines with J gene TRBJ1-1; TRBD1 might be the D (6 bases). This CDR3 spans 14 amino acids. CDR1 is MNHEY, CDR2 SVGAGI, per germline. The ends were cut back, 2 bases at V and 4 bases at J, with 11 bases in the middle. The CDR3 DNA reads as TGTGCCAGCAGTTACATGGGGGCTGGCACTGAAGCTTTCTTT. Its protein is CASSYMGAGTEAFF.

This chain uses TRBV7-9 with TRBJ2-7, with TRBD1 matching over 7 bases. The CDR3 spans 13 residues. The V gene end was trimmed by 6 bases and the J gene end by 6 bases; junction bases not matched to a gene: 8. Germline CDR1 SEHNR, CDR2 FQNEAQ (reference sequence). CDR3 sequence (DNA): TGTGCCAGCAGACGAACACAGGGGCTCGAGCAGTACTTC. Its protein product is CASRRTQGLEQYF.

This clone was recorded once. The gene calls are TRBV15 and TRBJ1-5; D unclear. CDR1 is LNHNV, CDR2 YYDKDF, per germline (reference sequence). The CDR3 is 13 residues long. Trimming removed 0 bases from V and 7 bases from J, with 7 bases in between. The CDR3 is CATSREGVQPQHF. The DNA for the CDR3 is TGTGCCACCAGCAGAGAGGGAGTACAGCCCCAGCATTTT. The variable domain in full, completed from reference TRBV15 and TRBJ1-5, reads DAMVIQNPRYQVTQFGKPVTLSCSQTLNHNVMYWYQQKSSQAPKLLFHYYDKDFNNEADTPDNFQSRRPNTSFCFLDIRSPGLGDTAMYLCATSREGVQPQHFGDGTRLSIL.

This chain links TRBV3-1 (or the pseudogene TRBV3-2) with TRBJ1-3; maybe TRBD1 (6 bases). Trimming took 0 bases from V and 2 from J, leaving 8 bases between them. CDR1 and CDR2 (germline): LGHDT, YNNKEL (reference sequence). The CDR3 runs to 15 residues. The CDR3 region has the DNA TGTGCCAGCAGCCAAGAGAGGACAGCTGGAAACACCATATATTTT. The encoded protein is CASSQERTAGNTIYF.

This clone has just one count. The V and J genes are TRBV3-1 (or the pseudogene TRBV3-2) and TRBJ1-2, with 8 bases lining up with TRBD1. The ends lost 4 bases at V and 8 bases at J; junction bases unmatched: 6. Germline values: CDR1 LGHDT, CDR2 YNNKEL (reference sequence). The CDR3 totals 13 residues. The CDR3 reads CASSLVRGHGYTF. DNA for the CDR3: TGTGCCAGCAGCCTCGTCAGGGGGCACGGCTACACCTTC.

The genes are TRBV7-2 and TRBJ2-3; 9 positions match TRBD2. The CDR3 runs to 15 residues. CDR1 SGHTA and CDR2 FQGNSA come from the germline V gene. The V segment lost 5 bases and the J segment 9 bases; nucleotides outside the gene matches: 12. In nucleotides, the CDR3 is TGTGCCAGCAGCAATGGACCGGGACTAGCTTTCACGCAGTATTTT. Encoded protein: CASSNGPGLAFTQYF.

The CDR3 region is CASSLGQGDGSYNSPLHF. DNA for the CDR3: TGCGCCAGCAGCCTAGGACAGGGTGACGGGTCCTATAATTCACCCCTCCACTTT. J is TRBJ1-6 and V is TRBV5-1; TRBD1 aligns across 8 bases. Trimming cost V 4 bases and J 1 base; bases outside gene matches: 10. The CDR3 length is 18 residues. Germline V gene lookup returns CDR1 SGHRS and CDR2 YFSETQ.

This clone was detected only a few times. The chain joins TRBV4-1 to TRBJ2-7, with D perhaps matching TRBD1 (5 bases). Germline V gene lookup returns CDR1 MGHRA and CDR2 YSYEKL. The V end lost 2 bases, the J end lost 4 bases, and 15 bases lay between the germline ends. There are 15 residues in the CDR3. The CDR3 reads CASSQTGRFRYEQYF. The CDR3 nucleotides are TGCGCCAGCAGCCAAACAGGACGGTTCCGTTACGAGCAGTACTTC.